One sample yielded the 30 T cell receptor beta chains listed below, sequenced in a study of OX40 agonist ivuxolimab in advanced cancers. Clones were sequenced by immunoSEQ multiplex PCR, and TCRdb holds only the in-frame ones, with some missing. Of 30,000 to 45,000 clones in the sample, 80% to 90% were seen once. This specimen consisted of CD4+ or CD8+ T cells sorted from blood, obtained in a trial of the OX40 agonist ivuxolimab. The receptors originated from an adult with an advanced solid tumor such as melanoma, head and neck, liver or kidney cancer.

This chain connects TRBV9 to TRBJ1-2; tentatively, D is TRBD1 (6 bases). Looked up from germline, CDR1 is SGDLS and CDR2 is YYNGEE. CDR3 length equals 15 residues. Trimming left V 2 bases short and J 7 bases short, with 18 bases between. As DNA, the CDR3 is TGTGCCAGCAGCGTCGCACAGGGCCCGGATGTTGGCTACACCTTC. Translating it yields CASSVAQGPDVGYTF.

The chain carries TRBV28 and TRBJ2-7, with 7 positions matching TRBD2. There are 14 residues in the CDR3. V dropped 4 bases and J dropped 2; count of bases not matched to a gene: 5. The germline gives CDR1 MDHEN, CDR2 SYDVKM. The CDR3 DNA reads as TGTGCCAGCAGTTGGCGGGAGTACCCCTACGAGCAGTACTTC. It specifies CASSWREYPYEQYF.

This clone was observed once. The rearrangement uses TRBV5-5 and TRBJ2-7; a weak D match, TRBD1 (6 bases). The V gene lost 1 base and the J gene lost 2 bases, with 10 bases spanning the gap. The CDR3 covers 14 residues. Germline V gene lookup returns CDR1 SGHKS and CDR2 YYEKEE (reference sequence). The CDR3 nucleotides read TGTGCCAGCAGCTTGCGGACAGTAGCCTACGAGCAGTACTTC. Translating it yields CASSLRTVAYEQYF.

Only a few counts were recorded for this clone. CDR3 in amino acids: CAWSLPTAANYGYTF. CDR3 nucleotides: TGTGCCTGGAGTCTACCGACAGCCGCTAACTATGGCTACACCTTC. The chain couples TRBV30 to TRBJ1-2; possible D gene TRBD1, 5 bases. Germline CDR1 is GTSNPN and CDR2 is SVGIG (reference sequence). The CDR3 consists of 15 residues. V was clipped by 2 bases and J by 0 bases, with 13 bases between them.

The chain combines TRBV6-5 with TRBJ2-7, with D perhaps matching TRBD2 (6 bases). The CDR3 is 15 amino acids. The V gene's germline CDR1 is MNHEY and CDR2 SVGAGI. V was shortened by 4 bases and J by 4 bases, with 17 bases between the two germline ends. CDR3 residues: CASSSSLARHYEQYF. The CDR3 DNA reads TGTGCCAGCAGTTCCTCGCTAGCGAGACATTACGAGCAGTACTTC.

The genes are TRBV5-1 and TRBJ2-3; D is unresolved. CDR3 length equals 14 residues. Germline V CDR1 and CDR2: SGHRS, YFSETQ. Trimming removed 1 base at V and 5 bases at J, with 11 bases between. The DNA for the CDR3 is TGCGCCAGCAGCTTGAGGCAGGCAGGAGATACGCAGTATTTT. Its protein product is CASSLRQAGDTQYF.

This chain joins TRBV10-2 and TRBJ1-3; D uncertain. The CDR3 spans 13 residues. Germline V gene data show CDR1 as WSHSY and CDR2 as SAAADI. The V end was cut by 3 bases, the J end by 6 bases, with 9 bases between. CDR3 residues: CASSEYLENTIYF. The CDR3 bases are TGCGCCAGCAGTGAATATCTAGAAAACACCATATATTTT.

Here the CDR3 reads CASSSPTGFREAFF. CDR3 nucleotide sequence: TGTGCCAGCAGCTCCCCTACAGGGTTTCGTGAAGCTTTCTTT. This chain connects TRBV6-5 to TRBJ1-1, with D possibly TRBD1 on 6 matching bases. The CDR3 consists of 14 residues. Deletions cut 6 bases from V and 7 bases from J, with 18 bases between. Germline CDR1 is MNHEY and CDR2 is SVGAGI.

This sequence joins TRBV19 and TRBJ2-1; the match to TRBD2 covers 10 bases. After removal of 2 bases from V and 8 bases from J, the junction contained 6 bases not matched to a gene. This CDR3 has 15 amino acids. CDR1 is LNHDA and CDR2 is SQIVND in the germline V gene (reference sequence). The CDR3 DNA sequence: TGTGCCAGTAGTATAAAAGCGGGAGGGGTCTATGAGCAGTTCTTC. This gives the protein CASSIKAGGVYEQFF.

This clone was seen just once. The chain links TRBV13 to TRBJ2-1; D is uncertain. Deletions cut 0 bases from V and 5 bases from J, with 5 bases between. From germline, CDR1 is PRHDT and CDR2 FYEKMQ (reference sequence). The CDR3 length is 13 residues. CDR3 in amino acids: CASSLGRDNEQFF. The CDR3 region has the DNA TGTGCCAGCAGCTTAGGGCGCGACAATGAGCAGTTCTTC.

The chain carries TRBV6-4 and TRBJ1-3; D is unclear. The CDR3 length is 14 residues. V lost 5 bases and J 0 bases, leaving 8 bases between the germline ends. Germline V gives CDR1 MRHNA, CDR2 SNTAGT. The DNA for the CDR3 is TGTGCCAGCAGTTACGACGGCTCTGGAAACACCATATATTTT. Translated, it gives CASSYDGSGNTIYF.

The chain uses TRBV4-2 and TRBJ2-1, with 8 bases matching TRBD2. From germline, CDR1 is LGHNA and CDR2 YNFKEQ. The V segment lost 0 bases and the J segment 8 bases; nucleotides outside the gene matches: 15. This CDR3 has 18 amino acids. The CDR3 DNA reads as TGTGCCAGCAGCCAAGATCTGCTGAGGGCGGGGGGCCTTCATGAGCAGTTCTTC. Protein sequence: CASSQDLLRAGGLHEQFF.

The table lists this clone with a count of one. The chain combines TRBV4-1 with TRBJ1-5; D not certain. The V gene lost 5 bases and the J gene lost 2 bases, with 16 bases spanning the gap. The CDR3 spans 16 residues. Germline assignment: CDR1 MGHRA and CDR2 YSYEKL. CDR3 sequence reads: CASSGGGELGNQPQHF. In DNA form, the CDR3 reads TGCGCCAGCAGCGGCGGTGGGGAGTTAGGCAATCAGCCCCAGCATTTT.

The chain has TRBV7-3 and TRBJ2-2; D uncertain. This CDR3 spans 14 amino acids. V shed 2 bases and J shed 1 base, with 5 bases lying between them. Germline values: CDR1 SGHTA, CDR2 FQGTGA. The CDR3 sequence: CASSLSGNTGELFF. CDR3 DNA sequence: TGTGCCAGCAGCTTATCAGGGAACACCGGGGAGCTGTTTTTT.

This clone was found once. The rearrangement links TRBV4-2 to TRBJ2-1, with 9 bases that match TRBD2. V lost 2 bases and J lost 8; bases outside the gene matches: 10. Germline CDR1 is LGHNA and CDR2 is YNFKEQ. The CDR3 spans 16 residues. The DNA of the CDR3 is TGTGCCAGCAGCCAATATAGCGGGGGTATAGGGGATGAGCAGTTCTTC. It codes for CASSQYSGGIGDEQFF.

This chain connects TRBV2 to TRBJ1-4; TRBD1 matches at 7 bases. The CDR3 has 13 amino acids. Trimming took 8 bases from V and 6 from J; bases not matched to a gene: 6. Germline CDR1 SNHLY, CDR2 FYNNEI. The CDR3 bases are TGTGCCAGCGACAGAGACAGGGATGAAAAACTGTTTTTT. Amino acid sequence: CASDRDRDEKLFF.

This sequence joins TRBV12-1 and TRBJ2-2; the D call TRBD2 from the table was never checked on the DNA. TRBV12-1 is assigned pseudogene status. The CDR3 loop spans 17 amino acids. The CDR3 coding sequence is TGTGCAAGCACAGTCTCGGGACTAGCGGGGGGGCCTGGGGAGCTGTTTTTT. Translating gives CASTVSGLAGGPGELFF.

The rearrangement joins TRBV6-6 to TRBJ1-3; TRBD1 aligns across 8 bases. The V and J ends lost 6 bases and 2 bases, in that order; junction bases with no gene match: 3. The CDR3 covers 14 residues. Germline lookup yields CDR1 MNHNY and CDR2 SVGAGI (reference sequence). CDR3: CASSATGAGNTIYF. The CDR3 DNA follows: TGTGCCAGCAGCGCGACAGGGGCTGGAAACACCATATATTTT.

This sequence joins TRBV11-2 and TRBJ2-7; 10 bases align to TRBD2. The ends lost 1 base at V and 2 bases at J; junction bases unmatched: 5. Germline lookup yields CDR1 SGHAT and CDR2 FQNNGV. CDR3 length: 16 amino acids. In nucleotides, the CDR3 is TGTGCCAGCAGCTTAGGGTACAGCGGGAGGGCCTACGAGCAGTACTTC. Translated: CASSLGYSGRAYEQYF.

This sequence joins TRBV19 and TRBJ1-1, with TRBD1 identical over 10 bases. The CDR3 extends over 15 amino acids. The J segment lost 5 bases and the V segment lost 6 bases, leaving 9 bases of the junction unmatched. Germline lookup yields CDR1 LNHDA and CDR2 SQIVND (reference sequence). Here the CDR3 DNA reads TGTGCCAGTAGCCGTGTCGGGACAGGGGCAACTGAAGCTTTCTTT. The encoded protein is CASSRVGTGATEAFF.

The chain carries TRBV19 and TRBJ1-5; 9 bases are shared with TRBD1. Germline CDR1 reads LNHDA; CDR2 reads SQIVND (reference sequence). V lost 7 bases, J lost 7 bases, and 5 bases stayed unmatched. The CDR3 consists of 13 residues. The CDR3 bases are TGTGCCAGTAATACAGGGGGCGGACAGCCCCAGCATTTT. Its protein product is CASNTGGGQPQHF.

This rearrangement joins TRBV15 to TRBJ2-2, with D unresolved. V lost 0 bases and J 0 bases, leaving 8 bases between the germline ends. The CDR3 is 16 amino acids. Germline lookup yields CDR1 LNHNV and CDR2 YYDKDF (reference sequence). CDR3 amino acids: CATSRELAANTGELFF. CDR3 DNA: TGTGCCACCAGCAGAGAGTTAGCTGCGAACACCGGGGAGCTGTTTTTT.

The V and J genes are TRBV19 and TRBJ1-1; maybe TRBD1 (5 bases). Trimming took 4 bases from V and 4 from J, leaving 19 bases between them. CDR1 is LNHDA, CDR2 SQIVND, per germline (reference sequence). The CDR3 spans 16 residues. CDR3 in DNA: TGTGCCAGTAGTAAAGTTTTTGCTAGGGGCGTCACTGAAGCTTTCTTT. Translated, it gives CASSKVFARGVTEAFF. The whole variable domain, filled in from reference TRBV19 and TRBJ1-1, reads DGGITQSPKYLFRKEGQNVTLSCEQNLNHDAMYWYRQDPGQGLRLIYYSQIVNDFQKGDIAEGYSVSREKKESFPLTVTSAQKNPTAFYLCASSKVFARGVTEAFFGQGTRLTVV.

The table lists this clone with a few counts. The chain has TRBV9 and TRBJ2-3, with D uncertain. Trimming shortened V by 0 bases and J by 1 base, and 9 bases separated the two germline ends. The CDR3 runs to 15 residues. In germline, CDR1 is SGDLS, CDR2 YYNGEE. The CDR3: CASSVVSQRTDTQYF. The CDR3 nucleotides read TGTGCCAGCAGCGTAGTTAGTCAACGCACAGATACGCAGTATTTT. Full variable domain (rest looked up from reference TRBV9 and TRBJ2-3): DSGVTQTPKHLITATGQRVTLRCSPRSGDLSVYWYQQSLDQGLQFLIQYYNGEERAKGNILERFSAQQFPDLHSELNLSSLELGDSALYFCASSVVSQRTDTQYFGPGTRLTVL.

The V and J genes are TRBV28 and TRBJ2-7, with D possibly TRBD2 on 6 matching bases. Germline CDR1 MDHEN, CDR2 SYDVKM. The CDR3 is made up of 14 amino acids. Trimming removed 4 bases from V and 6 bases from J, with 16 bases in between. The chain's CDR3 is CASSSPGRKFEQYF. The CDR3 bases are TGTGCCAGCAGTTCCCCGGGGAGGAAGTTCGAGCAGTACTTC. Full variable domain (missing parts from reference TRBV28 and TRBJ2-7): DVKVTQSSRYLVKRTGEKVFLECVQDMDHENMFWYRQDPGLGLRLIYFSYDVKMKEKGDIPEGYSVSREKKERFSLILESASTNQTSMYLCASSSPGRKFEQYFGPGTRLTVT.

CDR3: CASSRGQAGANVLTF. The CDR3 DNA is TGCGCCAGCAGCCGGGGACAGGCTGGGGCCAACGTCCTGACTTTC. This rearrangement joins TRBV5-1 to TRBJ2-6, with 8 positions matching TRBD1. Germline V lookup: CDR1 SGHRS, CDR2 YFSETQ. CDR3 length: 15 residues. With 4 bases clipped from V and 2 bases from J, the junction kept 2 bases outside the gene matches.

The sample holds one count of this clone. This rearrangement joins TRBV28 to TRBJ1-1; 10 bases fit TRBD1. The CDR3 loop spans 15 amino acids. Germline CDR1 and CDR2: MDHEN and SYDVKM. Trimming cost V 6 bases and J 1 base; bases outside gene matches: 5. The chain's CDR3 is CASRPRQGANTEAFF. CDR3 sequence (DNA): TGTGCCAGCAGACCTCGACAGGGGGCGAACACTGAAGCTTTCTTT.

In this sample, this clone turned up a few times. The chain joins TRBV14 to TRBJ2-2; D possibly corresponds to TRBD1 (6 bases). Germline CDR1 is SGHDN and CDR2 is FVKESK. Trimming pared 4 bases from V and 5 bases from J, leaving 17 bases between. CDR3 length equals 16 residues. The CDR3 DNA follows: TGTGCCAGCAGCCTAATGACAGGCCTTGGGACCGGGGAGCTGTTTTTT. This translates into CASSLMTGLGTGELFF.

This clone appeared a single time. The rearrangement joins TRBV28 to TRBJ1-1; TRBD1 agrees at 8 bases. Trimming cost V 7 bases and J 4 bases; bases outside gene matches: 5. The CDR3 totals 13 residues. Germline assignment: CDR1 MDHEN and CDR2 SYDVKM. The CDR3 here is CASTDRVGTEAFF. The CDR3 nucleotides read TGTGCCAGCACGGACAGGGTCGGCACTGAAGCTTTCTTT.

This clone was picked up one time. This chain joins TRBV4-1 and TRBJ2-5; no reliable D call. CDR1 and CDR2 (germline): MGHRA, YSYEKL. Trimming shortened V by 0 bases and J by 3 bases, and 8 bases separated the two germline ends. The CDR3 runs 14 residues. CDR3 in amino acids: CASSQDRNKETQYF. CDR3 in DNA: TGCGCCAGCAGCCAAGATCGGAATAAAGAGACCCAGTACTTC.